The TCR beta chain under discussion was sequenced for a study of blood T cell repertoires in COVID-19. Study details: COVID-19 samples, acute and convalescent, were from the United States, Italy and Spain. Nucleic acid was either cDNA or gDNA, and it came from T cells, B-cell-depleted T cells, or PBMCs.

As handled by the study authors: It was from reference gene primer amplification that nucleated cell counts were estimated. TCRdb keeps only in-frame clones here, not all; method: immunoSEQ multiplex PCR. V and J calls and clone size are those listed in that table; D and trimming were worked out from the DNA. The data contain around 150,000 clones, 70% to 85% of them singletons. The TCR originated in a woman of 80 years or more with acute or convalescent COVID-19. The material sequenced was peripheral blood.

The CDR3 DNA is TGTGCCAGCAGCCCCCCCCTGTCTGGGGCCAACGTCCTGACTTTC. It yields the protein CASSPPLSGANVLTF. This chain joins TRBV3-1 (or the pseudogene TRBV3-2) and TRBJ2-6; D gene unclear. Germline-derived CDR1 and CDR2 are LGHDT and YNNKEL (reference sequence). The CDR3 is made up of 15 amino acids. V shed 4 bases and J shed 1 base, with 8 bases lying between them.